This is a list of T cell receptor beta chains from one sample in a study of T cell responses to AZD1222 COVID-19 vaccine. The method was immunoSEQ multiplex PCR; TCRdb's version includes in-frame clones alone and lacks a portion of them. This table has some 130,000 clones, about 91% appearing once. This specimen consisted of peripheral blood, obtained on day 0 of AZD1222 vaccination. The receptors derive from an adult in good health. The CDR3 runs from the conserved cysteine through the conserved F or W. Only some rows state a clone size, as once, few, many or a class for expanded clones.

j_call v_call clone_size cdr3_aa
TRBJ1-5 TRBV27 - CASKGTGDQPQHF
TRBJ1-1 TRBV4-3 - CASSQGTGGNTEAFF
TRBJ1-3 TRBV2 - CASSSGNTIYF
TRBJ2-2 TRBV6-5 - CASSHLTSGRPGELFF
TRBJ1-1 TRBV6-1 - CASSDDWVEAFF
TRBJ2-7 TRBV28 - CASSTKRQGATAEQYF
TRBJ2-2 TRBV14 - CASSPSYRPGELFF
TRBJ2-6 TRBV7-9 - CASRRGSSGANVLTF
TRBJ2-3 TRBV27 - CASSRIVGGTDTQYF
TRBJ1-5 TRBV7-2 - CASSLTGLNQPQHF
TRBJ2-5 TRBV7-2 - CASSPGQSGMQTQYF
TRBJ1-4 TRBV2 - CASSETGQNEKLFF
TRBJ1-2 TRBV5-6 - CASSLGDNYGYTF
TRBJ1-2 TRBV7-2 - CASSPNRGPNYGYTF
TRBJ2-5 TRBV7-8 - CASSLEREWRETQYF
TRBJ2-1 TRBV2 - CASHHDRENEQFF
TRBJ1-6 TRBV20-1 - CSASTTGGEYSPLHF
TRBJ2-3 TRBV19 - CASSIAGGSTDTQYF
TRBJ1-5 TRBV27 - CASSSWTRLRDSNQPQHF
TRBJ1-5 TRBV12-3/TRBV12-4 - CASTETDGQPQHF
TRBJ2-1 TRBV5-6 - CASSVEVASRGEQFF
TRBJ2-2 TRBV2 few CASSEGRLHLGELFF
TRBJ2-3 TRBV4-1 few CASSQDFVPTGADTQYF
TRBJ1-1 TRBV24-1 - CATRRAGEATEAFF
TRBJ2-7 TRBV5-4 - CASSTSPYEQYF
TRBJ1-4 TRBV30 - CAWSPGGSDEKLFF
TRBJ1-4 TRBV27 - CASRAETGGTNEKLFF
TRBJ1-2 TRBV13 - CASSFGTGGAGGYTF
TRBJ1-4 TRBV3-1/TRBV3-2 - CASSPGEGSEKLFF
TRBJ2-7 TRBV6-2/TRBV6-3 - CASSYFTIRDVYEQYF
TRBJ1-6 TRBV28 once CASSPWGNQFSSYNSPLHF
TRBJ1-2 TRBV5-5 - CASSDGTHNYGYTF
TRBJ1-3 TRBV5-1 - CASSSGKSGNTIYF
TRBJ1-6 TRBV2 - CASSSGPAPLHF